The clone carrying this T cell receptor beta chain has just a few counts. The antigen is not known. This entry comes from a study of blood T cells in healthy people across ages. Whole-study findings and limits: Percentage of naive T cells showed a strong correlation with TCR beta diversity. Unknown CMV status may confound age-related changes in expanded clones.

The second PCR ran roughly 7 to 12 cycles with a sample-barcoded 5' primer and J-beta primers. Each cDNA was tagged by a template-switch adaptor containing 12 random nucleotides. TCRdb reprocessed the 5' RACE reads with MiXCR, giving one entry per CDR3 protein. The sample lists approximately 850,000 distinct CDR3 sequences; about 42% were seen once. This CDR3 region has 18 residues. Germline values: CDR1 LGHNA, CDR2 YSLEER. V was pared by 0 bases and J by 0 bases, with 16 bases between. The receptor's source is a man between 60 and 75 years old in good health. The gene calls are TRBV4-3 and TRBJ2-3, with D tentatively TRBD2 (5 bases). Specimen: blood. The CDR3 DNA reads TGCGCCAGCAGCCAAGATTTGAGCGGTTGGACTAGCACAGATACGCAGTATTTT. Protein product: CASSQDLSGWTSTDTQYF.